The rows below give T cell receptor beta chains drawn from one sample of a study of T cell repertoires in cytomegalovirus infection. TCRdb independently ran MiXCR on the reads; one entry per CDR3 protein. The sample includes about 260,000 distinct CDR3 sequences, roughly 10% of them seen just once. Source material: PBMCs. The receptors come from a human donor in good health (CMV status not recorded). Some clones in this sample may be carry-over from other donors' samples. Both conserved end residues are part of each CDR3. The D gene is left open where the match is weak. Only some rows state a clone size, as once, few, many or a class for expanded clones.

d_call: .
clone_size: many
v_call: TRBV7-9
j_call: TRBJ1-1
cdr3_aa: CASSLAFGGGMNTEAFF
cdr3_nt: TGTGCCAGCAGCTTAGCGTTCGGGGGGGGTATGAACACTGAAGCTTTCTTT

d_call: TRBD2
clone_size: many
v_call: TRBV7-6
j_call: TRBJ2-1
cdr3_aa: CASSRPTGTSGDNEQFF
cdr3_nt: TGTGCCAGCAGTCGGCCGACCGGGACTAGCGGAGACAATGAGCAGTTCTTC

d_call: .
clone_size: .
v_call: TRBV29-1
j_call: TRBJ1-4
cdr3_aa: CSVEITRARRRKLFF
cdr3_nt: TGCAGCGTTGAAATCACGCGGGCCCGCCGCAGAAAACTGTTTTTT

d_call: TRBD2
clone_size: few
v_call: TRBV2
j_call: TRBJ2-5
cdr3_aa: CASSGTSGETQYF
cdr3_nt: TGTGCCAGCAGTGGGACTAGTGGAGAGACCCAGTACTTC

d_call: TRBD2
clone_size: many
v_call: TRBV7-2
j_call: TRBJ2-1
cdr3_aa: CASSLGGTSGGGSQFF
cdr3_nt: TGTGCCAGCAGCTTAGGTGGAACTAGCGGAGGTGGGAGCCAGTTCTTC

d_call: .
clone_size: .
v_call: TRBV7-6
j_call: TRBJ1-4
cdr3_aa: CASSLGSFATNEKLFF
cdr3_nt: TGTGCCAGCAGCTTAGGATCGTTTGCAACTAATGAAAAACTGTTTTTT

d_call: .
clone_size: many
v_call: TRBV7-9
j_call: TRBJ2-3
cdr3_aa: CASSTGTALDTQYF
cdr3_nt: TGTGCCAGCAGCACTGGGACTGCGTTAGATACGCAGTATTTT

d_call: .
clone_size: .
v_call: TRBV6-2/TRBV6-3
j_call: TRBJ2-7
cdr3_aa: CASRSTGRALYEQYF
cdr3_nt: TGTGCCAGCAGGTCGACAGGACGAGCCCTCTACGAGCAGTACTTC

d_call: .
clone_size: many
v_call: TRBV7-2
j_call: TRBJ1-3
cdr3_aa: CASSSGHLGNTIYF
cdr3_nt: TGTGCCAGCAGCTCGGGACACCTGGGAAACACCATATATTTT

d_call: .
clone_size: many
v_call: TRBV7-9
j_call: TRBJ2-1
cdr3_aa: CASSLETGTPRGFF
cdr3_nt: TGTGCCAGCAGCTTGGAGACCGGGACCCCCAGGGGGTTCTTC

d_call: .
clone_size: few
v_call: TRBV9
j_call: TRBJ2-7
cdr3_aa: CASSGLNGYEQYF
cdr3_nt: TGTGCCAGCAGCGGACTGAACGGCTACGAGCAGTACTTC

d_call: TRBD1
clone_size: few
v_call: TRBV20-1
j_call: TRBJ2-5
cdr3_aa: CSARDYRGETQYF
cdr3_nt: TGCAGTGCTAGAGATTACAGGGGGGAGACCCAGTACTTC

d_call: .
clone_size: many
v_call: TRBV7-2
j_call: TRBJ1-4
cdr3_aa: CASSRGQLNEKLFF
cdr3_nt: TGTGCCAGCAGCCGAGGACAGCTTAATGAAAAACTGTTTTTT

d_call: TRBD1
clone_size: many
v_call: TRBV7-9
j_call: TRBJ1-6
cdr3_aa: CASSPPGTGSSPLHF
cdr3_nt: TGTGCCAGCAGCCCCCCTGGGACAGGGTCTTCACCCCTCCACTTT

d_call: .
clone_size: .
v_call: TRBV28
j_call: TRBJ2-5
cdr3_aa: CASSLSAGPRTQYF
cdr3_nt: TGTGCCAGCAGTTTAAGCGCAGGGCCCCGGACCCAGTACTTC

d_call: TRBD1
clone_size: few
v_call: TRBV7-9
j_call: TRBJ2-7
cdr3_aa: CASSLSEGQGGIIYEQYF
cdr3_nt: TGTGCCAGCAGCTTATCCGAGGGACAGGGTGGAATAATCTACGAGCAGTACTTC

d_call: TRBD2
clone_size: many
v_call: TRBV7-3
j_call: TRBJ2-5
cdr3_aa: CASSYSGGPQETQYF
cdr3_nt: TGTGCCAGCAGCTACAGCGGGGGGCCCCAAGAGACCCAGTACTTC

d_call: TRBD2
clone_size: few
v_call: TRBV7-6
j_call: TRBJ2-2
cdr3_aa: CASSSDSSGVSGELFF
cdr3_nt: TGTGCCAGCAGCTCCGATTCTAGCGGTGTTTCCGGGGAGCTGTTTTTT

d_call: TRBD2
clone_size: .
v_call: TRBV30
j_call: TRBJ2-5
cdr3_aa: CAWTQGWLAGDEETQYF
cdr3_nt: TGTGCCTGGACCCAGGGATGGCTAGCGGGAGACGAAGAGACCCAGTACTTC

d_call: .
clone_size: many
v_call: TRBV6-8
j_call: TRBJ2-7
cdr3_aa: CASSYSTANYEQYF
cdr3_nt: TGTGCCAGCAGTTACTCGACGGCGAATTACGAGCAGTACTTC

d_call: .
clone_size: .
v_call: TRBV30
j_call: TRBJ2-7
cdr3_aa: CAWSVRGTEQYF
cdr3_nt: TGTGCCTGGAGTGTACGGGGGACAGAGCAGTACTTC

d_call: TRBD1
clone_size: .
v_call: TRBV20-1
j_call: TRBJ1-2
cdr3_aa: CSAGDRGLYGYTF
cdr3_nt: TGCAGTGCTGGGGACAGGGGACTTTATGGCTACACCTTC

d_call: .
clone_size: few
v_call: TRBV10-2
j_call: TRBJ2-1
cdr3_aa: CASSVSLSTLLTSSYNEQFF
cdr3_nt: TGCGCCAGCAGTGTCTCCCTGAGTACCCTCCTAACGAGCTCCTACAATGAGCAGTTCTTC

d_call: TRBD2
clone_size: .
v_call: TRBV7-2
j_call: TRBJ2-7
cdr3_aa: CASTSGGAAYEQYF
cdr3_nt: TGTGCCAGCACCTCGGGGGGGGCGGCCTACGAGCAGTACTTC

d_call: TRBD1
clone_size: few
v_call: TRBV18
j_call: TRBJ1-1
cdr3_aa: CASSRDRETEAFF
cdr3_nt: TGTGCCAGCTCACGGGACAGAGAAACTGAAGCTTTCTTT

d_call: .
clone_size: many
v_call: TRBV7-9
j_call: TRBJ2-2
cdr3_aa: CASSLVGTRRSGELFF
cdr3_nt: TGTGCCAGCAGCTTAGTGGGGACCCGCCGCTCCGGGGAGCTGTTTTTT

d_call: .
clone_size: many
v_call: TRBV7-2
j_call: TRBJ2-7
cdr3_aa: CASSLEGLLYEQYF
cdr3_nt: TGTGCCAGCAGCTTGGAGGGACTGCTCTACGAGCAGTACTTC

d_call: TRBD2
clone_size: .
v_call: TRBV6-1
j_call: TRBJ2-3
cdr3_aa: CASRDLAGNTDTQYF
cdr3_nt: TGTGCCAGCAGGGATTTAGCGGGGAACACAGATACGCAGTATTTT

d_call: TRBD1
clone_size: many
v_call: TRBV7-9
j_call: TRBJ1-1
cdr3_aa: CASSWDRLEVTEAFF
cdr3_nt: TGTGCCAGCAGCTGGGACAGGTTGGAAGTCACTGAAGCTTTCTTT

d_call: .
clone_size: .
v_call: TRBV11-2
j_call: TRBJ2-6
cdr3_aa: CASSLRTGANVLTF
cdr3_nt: TGTGCCAGCAGCTTAAGGACCGGGGCCAACGTCCTGACTTTC

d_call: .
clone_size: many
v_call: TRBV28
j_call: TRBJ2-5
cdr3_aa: CASSLGPPRETQYF
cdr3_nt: TGTGCCAGCAGTCTCGGACCGCCCCGAGAGACCCAGTACTTC

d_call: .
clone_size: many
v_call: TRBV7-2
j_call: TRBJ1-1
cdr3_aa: CASSSSDNLNTEAFF
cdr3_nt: TGTGCCAGCAGCTCCTCGGACAATCTGAACACTGAAGCTTTCTTT

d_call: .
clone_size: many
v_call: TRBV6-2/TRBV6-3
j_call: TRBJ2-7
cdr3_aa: CASSKTVYEQYF
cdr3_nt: TGTGCCAGCAGCAAGACCGTCTACGAGCAGTACTTC

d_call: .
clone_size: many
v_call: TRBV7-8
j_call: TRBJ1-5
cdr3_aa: CASSAQKGNQPQHF
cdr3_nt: TGTGCCAGCAGTGCCCAGAAGGGCAATCAGCCCCAGCATTTT

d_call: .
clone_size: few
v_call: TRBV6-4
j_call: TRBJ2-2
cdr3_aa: CASSVGGSAGELFF
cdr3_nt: TGTGCCAGCAGTGTAGGAGGTTCGGCCGGGGAGCTGTTTTTT

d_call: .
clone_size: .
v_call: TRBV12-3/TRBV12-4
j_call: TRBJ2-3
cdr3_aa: CASSPNLWDTQYF
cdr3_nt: TGTGCCAGCAGCCCTAACCTTTGGGATACGCAGTATTTT

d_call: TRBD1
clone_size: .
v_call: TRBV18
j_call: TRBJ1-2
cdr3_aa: CASSPRDRGFGYTF
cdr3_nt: TGTGCCAGCTCACCGCGGGACAGGGGATTTGGCTACACCTTC

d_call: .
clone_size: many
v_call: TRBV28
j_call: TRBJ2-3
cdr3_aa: CASSLGLSTDTQYF
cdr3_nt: TGTGCCAGCAGTTTGGGGCTTAGCACAGATACGCAGTATTTT

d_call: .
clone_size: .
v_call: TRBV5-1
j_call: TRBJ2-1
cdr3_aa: CASSLGGTMIDEQFF
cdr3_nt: TGCGCCAGCAGCTTGGGCGGGACGATGATCGATGAGCAGTTCTTC

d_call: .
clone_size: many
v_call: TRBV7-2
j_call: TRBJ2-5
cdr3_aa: CASSWTHQETQYF
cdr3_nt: TGTGCCAGCAGTTGGACTCACCAAGAGACCCAGTACTTC

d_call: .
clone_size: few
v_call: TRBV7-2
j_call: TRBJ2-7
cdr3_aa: CASSLESQVSYEQYF
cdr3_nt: TGTGCCAGCAGCTTAGAAAGCCAGGTCTCCTACGAGCAGTACTTC

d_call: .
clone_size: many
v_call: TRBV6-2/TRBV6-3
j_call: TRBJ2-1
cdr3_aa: CASSYGDKIWDNEQFF
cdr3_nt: TGTGCCAGCAGTTACGGGGACAAAATTTGGGACAATGAGCAGTTCTTC

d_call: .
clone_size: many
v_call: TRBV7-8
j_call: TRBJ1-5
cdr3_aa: CASSSRASNQPQHF
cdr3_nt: TGTGCCAGCAGCTCCAGGGCTAGCAATCAGCCCCAGCATTTT